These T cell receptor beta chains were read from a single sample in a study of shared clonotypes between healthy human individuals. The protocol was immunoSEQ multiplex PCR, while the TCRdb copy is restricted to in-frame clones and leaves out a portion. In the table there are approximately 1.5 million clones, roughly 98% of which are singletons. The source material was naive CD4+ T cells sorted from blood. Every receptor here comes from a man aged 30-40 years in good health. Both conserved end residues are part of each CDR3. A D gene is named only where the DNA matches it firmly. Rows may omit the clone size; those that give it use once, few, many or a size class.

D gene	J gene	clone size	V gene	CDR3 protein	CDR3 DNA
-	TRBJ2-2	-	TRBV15	CATSRVSNTGELFF	TGTGCCACCAGCAGAGTTAGCAACACCGGGGAGCTGTTTTTT
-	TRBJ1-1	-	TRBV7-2	CASSLSGRANTEAFF	TGTGCCAGCAGCTTATCGGGGCGAGCCAACACTGAAGCTTTCTTT
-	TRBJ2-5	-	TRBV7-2	CASSSWGRSSVYQETQYF	TGTGCCAGCAGCTCATGGGGAAGATCTAGCGTATACCAAGAGACCCAGTACTTC
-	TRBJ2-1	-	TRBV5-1	CASSFGGGIVFNEQFF	TGCGCCAGCAGCTTCGGGGGAGGAATAGTTTTCAATGAGCAGTTCTTC
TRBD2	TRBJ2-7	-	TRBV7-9	CASSFYAGGYEQYF	TGTGCCAGCAGCTTTTACGCGGGAGGCTACGAGCAGTACTTC
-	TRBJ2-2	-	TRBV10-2	CASNKFGELFF	TGCGCCAGCAATAAGTTCGGGGAGCTGTTTTTT
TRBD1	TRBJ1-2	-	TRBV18	CASSPVGQSYGYTF	TGTGCCAGCTCACCGGTGGGACAGAGCTATGGCTACACCTTC
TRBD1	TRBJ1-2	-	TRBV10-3	CAISESTDRARLGGYTF	TGTGCCATCAGTGAGTCAACCGACAGGGCCCGCCTTGGTGGCTACACCTTC
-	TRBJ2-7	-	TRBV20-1	CSGGRTYEQYF	TGCAGCGGGGGGCGGACCTACGAGCAGTACTTC
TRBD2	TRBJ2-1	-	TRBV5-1	CASSLGSAGGYEQFF	TGCGCCAGCAGCTTGGGTTCAGCGGGAGGGTACGAGCAGTTCTTC
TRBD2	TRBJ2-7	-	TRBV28	CASSLGTTYEQYF	TGTGCCAGCAGCCTCGGGACTACCTACGAGCAGTACTTC
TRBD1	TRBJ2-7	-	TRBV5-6	CASSLLQKTGGYEQYF	TGTGCCAGCAGCTTGTTGCAAAAGACAGGGGGCTACGAGCAGTACTTC
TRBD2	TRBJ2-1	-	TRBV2	CASRLSGSNWNEQFF	TGTGCCAGCAGACTTAGCGGGAGCAATTGGAATGAGCAGTTCTTC
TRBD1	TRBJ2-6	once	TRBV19	CASSPPPGGAGANVLTF	TGTGCCAGTAGTCCTCCCCCAGGGGGCGCTGGGGCCAACGTCCTGACTTTC
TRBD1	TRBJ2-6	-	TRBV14	CASSLRQGSGANVLTF	TGTGCCAGCAGCCTGCGACAGGGCTCTGGGGCCAACGTCCTGACTTTC
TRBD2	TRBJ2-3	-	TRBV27	CASSYWTSATDTQYF	TGTGCCAGCAGTTACTGGACTAGCGCCACAGATACGCAGTATTTT
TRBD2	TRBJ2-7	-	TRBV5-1	CASSKGLAGGSGREQYF	TGCGCCAGCAGCAAGGGACTAGCGGGAGGTTCGGGGCGCGAGCAGTACTTC
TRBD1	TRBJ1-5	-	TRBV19	CASSAYSGGDGRQPQHF	TGTGCCAGTAGTGCGTATTCAGGGGGAGACGGGCGCCAGCCCCAGCATTTT
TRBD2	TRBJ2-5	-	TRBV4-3	CASSQVFREAGETQYF	TGCGCCAGCAGCCAAGTTTTCCGGGAGGCTGGAGAGACCCAGTACTTC
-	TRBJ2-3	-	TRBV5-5	CASSLSQGADTQYF	TGTGCCAGCAGCTTGTCCCAGGGCGCAGATACGCAGTATTTT
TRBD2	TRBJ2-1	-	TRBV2	CASSDAILAGKYNEQFF	TGTGCCAGCAGTGATGCGATTCTAGCGGGAAAATACAATGAGCAGTTCTTC
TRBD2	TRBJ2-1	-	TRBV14	CASSQEAWKLAGVSSEQFF	TGTGCCAGCAGCCAAGAGGCCTGGAAGCTAGCGGGAGTCTCTTCTGAGCAGTTCTTC
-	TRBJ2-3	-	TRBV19	CASSAMGRESLDTQYF	TGTGCCAGTAGTGCCATGGGCCGGGAGTCGTTAGATACGCAGTATTTT
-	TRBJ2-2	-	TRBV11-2	CALSWAGELFF	TGTGCCCTCTCGTGGGCCGGGGAGCTGTTTTTT
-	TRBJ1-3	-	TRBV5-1	CASSQGNTIYF	TGCGCCAGCAGCCAGGGAAACACCATATATTTT
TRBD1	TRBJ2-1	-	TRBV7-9	CASSLKDRGRGEQFF	TGTGCCAGCAGCTTAAAGGACAGGGGACGAGGTGAGCAGTTCTTC
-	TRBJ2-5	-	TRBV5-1	CASSASLGDNQETQYF	TGCGCCAGCAGCGCCTCTCTTGGGGATAACCAAGAGACCCAGTACTTC
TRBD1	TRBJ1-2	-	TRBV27	CASRLTGGAGYTF	TGTGCCAGCAGACTGACAGGGGGTGCTGGCTACACCTTC
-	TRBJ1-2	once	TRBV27	CASSLSGSHYGYTF	TGTGCCAGCAGTTTATCGGGATCTCACTATGGCTACACCTTC
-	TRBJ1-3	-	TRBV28	CASSLGGNTIYF	TGTGCCAGCAGTTTAGGCGGAAACACCATATATTTT
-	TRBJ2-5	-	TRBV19	CASSSPGHLKETQYF	TGTGCCAGTAGTAGTCCGGGACACCTAAAAGAGACCCAGTACTTC
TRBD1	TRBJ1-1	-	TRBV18	CASHQGGRGNTEAFF	TGTGCCAGCCACCAGGGGGGCAGGGGGAACACTGAAGCTTTCTTT
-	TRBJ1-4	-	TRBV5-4	CASSLGGDEKLFF	TGTGCCAGCAGCTTGGGAGGGGATGAAAAACTGTTTTTT
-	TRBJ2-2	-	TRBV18	CASSPGVMSNTGELFF	TGTGCCAGCTCACCAGGAGTAATGTCAAACACCGGGGAGCTGTTTTTT
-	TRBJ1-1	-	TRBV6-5	CASSTGTRNTEAFF	TGTGCCAGCAGCACCGGGACCCGTAACACTGAAGCTTTCTTT
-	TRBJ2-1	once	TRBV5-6	CASSLGGLPTGNEQFF	TGTGCCAGCAGCTTAGGGGGACTACCTACGGGTAATGAGCAGTTCTTC
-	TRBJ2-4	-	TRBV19	CASTPRRGGNIQYF	TGTGCCAGCACGCCCAGGAGGGGAGGAAACATTCAGTACTTC
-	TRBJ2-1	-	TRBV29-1	CSDIPTASYNEQFF	TGCAGCGATATCCCCACTGCTTCATACAATGAGCAGTTCTTC
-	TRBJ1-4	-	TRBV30	CAGSWGPEKLFF	TGTGCCGGAAGTTGGGGCCCTGAAAAACTGTTTTTT
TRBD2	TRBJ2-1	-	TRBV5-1	CASSLGTLAGVLNEQFF	TGCGCCAGCAGCTTGGGGACCCTAGCGGGAGTATTAAATGAGCAGTTCTTC
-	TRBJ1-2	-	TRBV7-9	CASSTSGQGDYGYTF	TGTGCCAGCAGCACTAGCGGGCAGGGCGACTATGGCTACACCTTC
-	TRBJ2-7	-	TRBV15	CATSRDYRDLAYEQYF	TGTGCCACCAGCAGAGATTACCGGGACTTAGCCTACGAGCAGTACTTC